This T cell receptor (beta chain) was sequenced for a study of human T cells and chemical hapten exposure (dated by TCRdb to the early 2020s). Regarding the research as a whole: For sensitization, 2% DPC in acetone was applied to an approximately 2 cm by approximately 2 cm area of upper inner arm skin. Patch tests used Finn chambers with 0.01% DPC on the upper back, scored after 6 days by International Contact Dermatitis Research Group standards. About 28 alopecia patients gave blood for TCR sequencing at one to four time points (pre-sensitization, 2, 6 and 24 weeks). The mostly female patient cohort included alopecia areata with under or over 50% scalp involvement, alopecia totalis and alopecia universalis. Throughout the study period of about 25 weeks, patients also received therapeutic DPC doses to the scalp every week. In alopecia patients, the study followed how the peripheral blood TCR repertoire changed in vivo over primary and secondary sensitization to diphenylcyclopropenone (DPC), a hapten. Blood samples were taken from patients before sensitization (week 0) and at 2, 6 and about 24 weeks after DPC sensitization. Libraries were pooled for sequencing, and per-sample TCR yields varied mainly because of small differences in library volumes within the pool.

This clonotype came up many times. The antigen it binds to is not known. Base qualities are missing; no much larger clone stands one base away. Libraries were made using RACE. The data were produced on a NextSeq 500. During library preparation, unique molecular identifiers were attached to individual cDNA molecules so that TCRs could be counted in a quantitative, reproducible way. From each blood RNA sample, both TCR alpha and TCR beta chains were sequenced. As for how the authors treated the data: The median number of TCRs per sample was 85,000 to 100,000, ranging from roughly 20,000 to 700,000. V, J and CDR3 annotation of the TCR reads was performed with the Decombinator software suite. For the PS versus PT1 abundance plots, all samples were subsampled to the same number of TCRs (28,000). Expanded TCRs were defined as absent before sensitization and observed at least eight times at the 2-week time point. The public reads were reanalyzed by TCRdb: fastp trimming at Q25, MiXCR alignment, in-frame beta chains only. Each record represents a unique CDR3 protein, reported with the most common genes and DNA among its rows. The V and J calls here are based on TCRdb, not the publication. Counted in this sample were 65,000 to 95,000 distinct CDR3 sequences; less than 8.5% of them appeared once. The ten largest clones represent 1% to 1.5% of the sample.

The sample's time point label is to be understood as: patch test 2, 6 weeks after DPC sensitization. The treatment or condition label, as the study defines it: therapeutic diphenylcyclopropenone sensitization with weekly scalp DPC. At each patch-test visit, blood was drawn before the patch test was applied. To be eligible, patients had to be aged 18 to 70, diagnosed with alopecia and judged suitable for DPC therapy, while pregnant patients were excluded. Total RNA was isolated from unfractionated whole blood collected in Tempus Blood RNA tubes. Points the paper makes about the study in general: A positive correlation was found between the number of PT1 expanded TCRs and patch test score, with significance reached at thresholds 8, 16 and 32 but not 4. All patients had alopecia, a presumed autoimmune disease, so their immune response might differ from that of healthy individuals. Repeated subsampling changed both the strength of the expansion versus patch-test correlation and the threshold at which the correlation became significant. No change with DPC sensitization was found in the number of TCRs above 1 in 1000 frequency, and no evidence of global repertoire structure alterations was found. Expanded TCRs formed significantly more large CDR3 similarity clusters than pre-sensitization or healthy control sets, consistent with antigen-driven responses.

V is pared back by 5 bases and J by 6 bases, with 17 bases lying between the germline termini. The germline V gene encodes CDR1 SGHTA and CDR2 FQGNSA. The CDR3 runs 15 residues from the cysteine to the phenylalanine. CDR3 DNA only is kept here, 45 bases in frame from base 1. This clonotype was obtained from a woman aged 25 to 45 with alopecia areata. Some clones in this sample may be carry-over from other donors' samples. Recombination joined TRBV7-2 with TRBJ1-5; TRBD1 is possibly the D segment (5 matching bases). This sample comprised whole blood, obtained in connection with sensitization to the hapten diphenylcyclopropenone (DPC). Here is the DNA: TGTGCCAGCAGCCCGGGGGGGGGGACGCCTCAGCCCCAGCATTTT. Its protein reads: CASSPGGGTPQPQHF.